Below, 9 T cell receptor beta chains from the same sample are listed, as sequenced in a study of CD8 T cells in Susac syndrome (dated by TCRdb to about 2019). The library came from the immunoSEQ multiplex PCR assay. RNA was extracted with the RNeasy kit and roughly 0.45 to 1 ug was reverse transcribed using random hexamers. TCRdb reprocessing: public reads trimmed at Q25 with fastp, clones called with MiXCR, in-frame beta chains kept. CDR3 protein duplicates are merged, each entry listing the most common genes and DNA. This sample is represented by more than 150,000 distinct CDR3 sequences; about 96% of them were singletons. About 0.12% of the sample is taken by the ten largest. The sample comprised CD4+ T cells from PBMCs. The receptor source for this set is a human donor with Susac syndrome.

The gene calls are TRBV30 and TRBJ1-2; 8 bases are shared with TRBD1. The ends lost 6 bases at V and 5 bases at J; junction bases unmatched: 11. The CDR3 runs to 14 residues. Germline CDR1 is GTSNPN and CDR2 is SVGIG (reference sequence). This CDR3 is CACHGQGGGYGYTF. CDR3 DNA sequence: TGTGCCTGCCATGGACAGGGAGGAGGATATGGCTACACCTTC.

This rearrangement joins TRBV7-2 to TRBJ2-2; D not resolved. V was pared by 5 bases and J by 7 bases, with 20 bases between. CDR3 length: 16 amino acids. Germline V lookup: CDR1 SGHTA, CDR2 FQGNSA. The CDR3 loop is CASSRGVGVQGGELFF. Here the CDR3 DNA reads TGTGCCAGCAGCCGTGGGGTTGGTGTTCAAGGCGGGGAGCTGTTTTTT.

The chain employs TRBV4-3 and TRBJ2-5; possible D gene TRBD2, 5 bases. CDR1 and CDR2 (germline): LGHNA, YSLEER. CDR3 length: 14 residues. V was clipped by 4 bases and J by 0 bases, with 9 bases between them. CDR3 sequence reads: CASSLRLYQETQYF. The CDR3, as DNA: TGCGCCAGCAGCCTTCGACTATACCAAGAGACCCAGTACTTC.

This clonotype was counted between two and nine times. V is TRBV3-1 and J is TRBJ2-6, with no clear D. Germline-derived CDR1 and CDR2 are LGHDT and YNNKEL (reference sequence). V gave up 4 bases and J gave up 0 bases, with 4 bases separating them. There are 14 residues in the CDR3. CDR3 nucleotide sequence: TGTGCCAGCAGCCTTTTCTCTGGGGCCAACGTCCTGACTTTC. Translated, it gives CASSLFSGANVLTF. The full variable domain, in which reference TRBV3-1 and TRBJ2-6 provide the parts outside the CDR3, is DTAVSQTPKYLVTQMGNDKSIKCEQNLGHDTMYWYKQDSKKFLKIMFSYNNKELIINETVPNRFSPKSPDKAHLNLHINSLELGDSAVYFCASSLFSGANVLTFGAGSRLTVL.

V is TRBV27 and J is TRBJ2-1; D gene unclear. Germline loops: CDR1 MNHEY, CDR2 SMNVEV (reference sequence). This CDR3 comprises 12 residues. Trimming shortened V by 7 bases and J by 4 bases, and 8 bases separated the two germline ends. The CDR3 sequence is CASTTGYNEQFF. The CDR3 region has the DNA TGTGCCAGCACGACTGGATACAATGAGCAGTTCTTC.

This chain connects TRBV7-2 to TRBJ1-2; D gene unclear. CDR1 and CDR2 from the germline V gene are SGHTA and FQGNSA. CDR3 length: 13 amino acids. V gave up 0 bases and J gave up 6 bases, with 8 bases separating them. The CDR3 protein is CASSLARGNGYTF. The CDR3 nucleotides are TGTGCCAGCAGCTTAGCGCGCGGGAATGGCTACACCTTC.

The count of this clonotype is one. The chain couples TRBV7-9 to TRBJ2-5; tentatively, D is TRBD2 (6 bases). V lost 6 bases to trimming and J lost 5 bases, with 25 bases between them. CDR3 length: 17 amino acids. CDR1 and CDR2 (germline): SEHNR, FQNEAQ (reference sequence). The CDR3 DNA follows: TGTGCCAGCAGTTTATCCCCCTTTGCGCGGGAAAGGGAGACCCAGTACTTC. Amino acid sequence: CASSLSPFARERETQYF.

This chain connects TRBV20-1 to TRBJ2-3, with 7 bases identical to TRBD1. CDR1 is DFQATT, CDR2 SNEGSKA, per germline (reference sequence). Trimming cost V 6 bases and J 7 bases; bases outside gene matches: 10. There are 13 residues in the CDR3. This CDR3 reads CSARTGSVNTQYF. CDR3 DNA: TGCAGTGCCAGGACAGGTTCTGTGAATACGCAGTATTTT.

The CDR3 here is CASGRRNTEAFF. The DNA of the CDR3 is TGTGCCTCAGGACGGAGGAACACTGAAGCTTTCTTT. The chain is built from TRBV30 and TRBJ1-1; D unresolved. Germline V gene lookup returns CDR1 GTSNPN and CDR2 SVGIG (reference sequence). The CDR3 totals 12 residues. V lost 7 bases and J 1 base, leaving 10 bases between the germline ends.